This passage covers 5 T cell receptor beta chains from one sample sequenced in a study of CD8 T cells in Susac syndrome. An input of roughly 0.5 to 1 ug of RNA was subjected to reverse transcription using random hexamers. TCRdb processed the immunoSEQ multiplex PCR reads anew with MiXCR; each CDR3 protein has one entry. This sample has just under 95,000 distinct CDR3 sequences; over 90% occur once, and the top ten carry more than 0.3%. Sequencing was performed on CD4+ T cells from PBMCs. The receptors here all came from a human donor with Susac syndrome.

CDR3 amino acids: CAWSERVNTEAFF. The CDR3 coding sequence is TGTGCCTGGAGTGAGAGAGTGAACACTGAAGCTTTCTTT. This chain joins TRBV30 and TRBJ1-1; D not resolved. V dropped 1 base and J dropped 0 bases, with 6 bases sitting between them. Germline loops: CDR1 GTSNPN, CDR2 SVGIG (reference sequence). The CDR3 loop spans 13 amino acids.

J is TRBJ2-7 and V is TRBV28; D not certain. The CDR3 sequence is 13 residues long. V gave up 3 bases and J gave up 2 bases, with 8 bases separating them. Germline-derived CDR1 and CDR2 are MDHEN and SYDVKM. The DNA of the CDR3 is TGTGCCAGCAGTTTCGGTGGCCCCTACGAGCAGTACTTC. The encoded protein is CASSFGGPYEQYF.

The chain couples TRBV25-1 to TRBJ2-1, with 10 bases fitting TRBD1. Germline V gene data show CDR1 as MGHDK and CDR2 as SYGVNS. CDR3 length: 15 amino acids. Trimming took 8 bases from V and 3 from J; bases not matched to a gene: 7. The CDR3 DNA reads TGTGCCAGCTCTCCGGGACAGGGGCTCTACAATGAGCAGTTCTTC. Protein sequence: CASSPGQGLYNEQFF.

CDR3 nucleotides: TGTGCCAGCAGCGAGGGACACAATGAGCAGTTCTTC. Its protein product is CASSEGHNEQFF. V and J are TRBV9 and TRBJ2-1; perhaps D is TRBD1 or TRBD2 (5 bases each). V was shortened by 3 bases and J by 5 bases, with 6 bases between the two germline ends. Germline assignment: CDR1 SGDLS and CDR2 YYNGEE. The CDR3 extends over 12 amino acids.

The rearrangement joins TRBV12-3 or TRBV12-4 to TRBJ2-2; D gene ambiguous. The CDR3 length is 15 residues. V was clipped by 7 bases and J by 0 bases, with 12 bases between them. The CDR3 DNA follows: TGTGCCAGCAAAGGCGGCCCGGCGAACACCGGGGAGCTGTTTTTT. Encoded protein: CASKGGPANTGELFF.